These 10 T cell receptor beta chains share one sample of origin, sequenced in a study of human T cells and chemical hapten exposure. Time point of the sample: patch test 1, 2 weeks after DPC sensitization. Stated treatment: therapeutic diphenylcyclopropenone sensitization with weekly scalp DPC. Each CDR3 protein gets one entry after TCRdb re-called the RACE reads with MiXCR. Of 100,000 or so distinct CDR3 sequences in the sample, approximately 10% were seen once. The source material was whole blood, sampled in connection with sensitization to the hapten diphenylcyclopropenone (DPC). The receptor source for this set is a man between 40 and 49 years old with alopecia areata. Some clones in this sample may be carry-over from other donors' samples.

This clonotype has ten or more counts. This rearrangement joins TRBV4-3 to TRBJ1-1; 7 positions match TRBD1. V trimming: 1 base; J trimming: 3 bases; junction bases outside the gene matches: 5. This CDR3 spans 15 amino acids. The germline CDR1 and CDR2 sequences are LGHNA and YSLEER. CDR3 DNA sequence: TGCGCCAGCAGCCAAGGCAGCAGGGGGGACACTGAAGCTTTCTTT. Translation: CASSQGSRGDTEAFF.

This clonotype was observed at least ten times. This chain connects TRBV6-5 to TRBJ1-3, with D hard to call. The CDR3 runs 15 residues. V dropped 6 bases and J dropped 4 bases, with 16 bases sitting between them. Germline-derived CDR1 and CDR2 are MNHEY and SVGAGI. The CDR3 sequence: CASRITRDVGNTIYF. The CDR3 DNA reads as TGTGCCAGCAGAATCACGAGGGATGTCGGAAACACCATATATTTT.

V is TRBV28 and J is TRBJ2-7, with 10 nucleotides matching TRBD2. Looked up from germline, CDR1 is MDHEN and CDR2 is SYDVKM. The CDR3 is 15 residues long. The trim removed 6 bases at V and 3 bases at J, leaving 8 bases unmatched. Here the CDR3 reads CASRYLAGVDYEQYF. DNA for the CDR3: TGTGCCAGCAGATATCTAGCGGGAGTAGACTACGAGCAGTACTTC.

This clonotype was picked up a small number of times. CDR3 nucleotides: TGCAGCGTCGTATTTACAGATACGCAGTATTTT. It specifies CSVVFTDTQYF. The chain couples TRBV29-1 to TRBJ2-3; D is unclear. Germline loops: CDR1 SQVTM, CDR2 ANQGSEA. The ends were cut back, 6 bases at V and 3 bases at J, with 7 bases in the middle. CDR3 length: 11 residues.

As regards this clonotype: At one end the junction does not follow the germline gene, possibly because of a read error. This chain joins TRBV7-7 and TRBJ2-2; D may match TRBD1 or TRBD2 (5 bases each). The germline gives CDR1 SSHAT, CDR2 FNYEAQ (reference sequence). CDR3 length: 13 amino acids. The CDR3 DNA sequence: TGTGCTAGCAGCTTGGGACCCACCGGGGAGCTGTTTTTT. It codes for CASSLGPTGELFF.

J is TRBJ2-6 and V is TRBV5-1, with 8 bases aligning to TRBD1. Germline CDR1 is SGHRS and CDR2 is YFSETQ. This CDR3 is built from 20 residues. The J segment lost 1 base and the V segment lost 4 bases, leaving 16 bases of the junction unmatched. The CDR3 here is CASSRISPGGHGSGANVLTF. The DNA for the CDR3 is TGCGCCAGCAGCCGAATAAGTCCAGGGGGCCACGGGTCTGGGGCCAACGTCCTGACTTTC.

This chain's CDR3 is CASSQDLLGTGELFF. In nucleotides, the CDR3 is TGTGCCAGCAGCCAAGACCTGCTAGGGACCGGGGAGCTGTTTTTT. This sequence joins TRBV14 and TRBJ2-2; D gene unclear. Trimming shortened V by 0 bases and J by 5 bases, and 10 bases separated the two germline ends. Germline-derived CDR1 and CDR2 are SGHDN and FVKESK. This CDR3 comprises 15 residues. Based on the CDR3 plus reference TRBV14 and TRBJ2-2, the full variable domain is EAGVTQFPSHSVIEKGQTVTLRCDPISGHDNLYWYRRVMGKEIKFLLHFVKESKQDESGMPNNRFLAERTGGTYSTLKVQPAELEDSGVYFCASSQDLLGTGELFFGEGSRLTVL.

This clonotype was seen only a few times. This chain connects TRBV4-3 to TRBJ2-3, with D maybe TRBD2 (6 bases). The CDR3 runs to 16 residues. The V and J ends lost 0 bases and 0 bases respectively, with 10 bases between them. Germline V lookup: CDR1 LGHNA, CDR2 YSLEER. CDR3 residues: CASSQDGGFSTDTQYF. CDR3 nucleotides: TGCGCCAGCAGCCAAGATGGGGGGTTCAGCACAGATACGCAGTATTTT.

This clonotype has ten or more counts. The gene calls are TRBV29-1 and TRBJ1-1, with 8 nucleotides matching TRBD1. Germline CDR1 SQVTM, CDR2 ANQGSEA. The CDR3 contains 12 residues. V shed 8 bases, J shed 1 base, and the junction held 3 bases outside the gene matches. CDR3 residues: CSTGTGNTEAFF. The CDR3 nucleotides read TGCAGCACGGGGACAGGGAACACTGAAGCTTTCTTT.

This clonotype was seen a handful of times. The V call is TRBV18, the J call TRBJ2-6; TRBD1 aligns across 9 bases. V was clipped by 6 bases and J by 4 bases; unmatched bases: 10. There are 17 residues in the CDR3. Per germline, CDR1 KGHSH and CDR2 LQKENI. The CDR3 loop reads CASSTGQGADGANVLTF. The CDR3 region has the DNA TGTGCCAGCTCTACGGGACAGGGTGCGGACGGGGCCAACGTCCTGACTTTC.